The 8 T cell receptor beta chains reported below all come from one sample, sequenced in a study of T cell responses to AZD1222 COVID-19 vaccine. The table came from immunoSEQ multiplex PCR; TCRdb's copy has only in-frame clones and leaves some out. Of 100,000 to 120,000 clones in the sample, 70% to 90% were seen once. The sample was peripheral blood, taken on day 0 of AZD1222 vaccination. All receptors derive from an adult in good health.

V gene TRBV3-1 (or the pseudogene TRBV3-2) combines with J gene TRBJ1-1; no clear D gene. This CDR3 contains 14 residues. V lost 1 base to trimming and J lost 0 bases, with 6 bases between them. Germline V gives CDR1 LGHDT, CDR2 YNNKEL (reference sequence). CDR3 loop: CASSQGRMNTEAFF. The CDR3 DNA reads TGTGCCAGCAGCCAAGGGCGGATGAACACTGAAGCTTTCTTT.

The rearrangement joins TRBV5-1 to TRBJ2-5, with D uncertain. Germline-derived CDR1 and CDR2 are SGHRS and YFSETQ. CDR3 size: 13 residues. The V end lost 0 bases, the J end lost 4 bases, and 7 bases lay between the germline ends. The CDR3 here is CASSLDRVETQYF. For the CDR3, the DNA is TGCGCCAGCAGCTTGGATCGTGTAGAGACCCAGTACTTC.

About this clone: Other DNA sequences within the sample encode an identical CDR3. The CDR3 nucleotides read TGTGCCAGCAGCCAGGGACAACGATCACCCCTCCACTTT. The encoded protein is CASSQGQRSPLHF. The chain links TRBV3-1 (or the pseudogene TRBV3-2) to TRBJ1-6; a possible D gene is TRBD1 (6 bases). V was clipped by 3 bases and J by 10 bases, with 10 bases between them. Per germline, CDR1 LGHDT and CDR2 YNNKEL (reference sequence). The CDR3 contains 13 residues.

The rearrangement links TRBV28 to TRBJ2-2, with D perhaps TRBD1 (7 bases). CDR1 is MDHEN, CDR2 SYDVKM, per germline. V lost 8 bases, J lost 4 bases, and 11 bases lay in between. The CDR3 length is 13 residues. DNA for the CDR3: TGTGCCAGCGTCCAGGGGGGCACCGGGGAGCTGTTTTTT. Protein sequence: CASVQGGTGELFF. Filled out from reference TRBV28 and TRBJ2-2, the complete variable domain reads DVKVTQSSRYLVKRTGEKVFLECVQDMDHENMFWYRQDPGLGLRLIYFSYDVKMKEKGDIPEGYSVSREKKERFSLILESASTNQTSMYLCASVQGGTGELFFGEGSRLTVL.

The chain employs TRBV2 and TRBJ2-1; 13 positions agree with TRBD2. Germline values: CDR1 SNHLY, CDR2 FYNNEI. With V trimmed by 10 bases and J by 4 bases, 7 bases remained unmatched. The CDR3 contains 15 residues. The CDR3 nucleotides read TGTGCCATCATGGGACTAGCGGGGAGGTACAATGAGCAGTTCTTC. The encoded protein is CAIMGLAGRYNEQFF.

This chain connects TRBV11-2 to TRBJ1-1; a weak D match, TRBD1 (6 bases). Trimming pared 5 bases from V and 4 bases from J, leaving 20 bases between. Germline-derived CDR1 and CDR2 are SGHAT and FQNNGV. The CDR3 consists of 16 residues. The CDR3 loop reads CASSPQGKGVATEAFF. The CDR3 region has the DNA TGTGCCAGCAGCCCGCAGGGGAAAGGGGTGGCCACTGAAGCTTTCTTT. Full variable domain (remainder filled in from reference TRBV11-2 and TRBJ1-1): EAGVAQSPRYKIIEKRQSVAFWCNPISGHATLYWYQQILGQGPKLLIQFQNNGVVDDSQLPKDRFSAERLKGVDSTLKIQPAKLEDSAVYLCASSPQGKGVATEAFFGQGTRLTVV.

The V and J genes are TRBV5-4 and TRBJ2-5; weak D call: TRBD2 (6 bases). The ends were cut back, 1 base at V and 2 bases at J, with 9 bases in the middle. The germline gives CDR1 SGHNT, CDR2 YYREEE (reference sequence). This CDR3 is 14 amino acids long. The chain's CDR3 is CASSLLGGQETQYF. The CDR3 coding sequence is TGTGCCAGCAGCTTGCTGGGGGGTCAAGAGACCCAGTACTTC.

The CDR3 bases are TGTGCCAGCAGCACAGTAATCCCGGGGCCCGAAGCTTTCTTT. Protein: CASSTVIPGPEAFF. V gene TRBV21-1 combines with J gene TRBJ1-1. TRBV21-1 is designated a pseudogene. The CDR3 runs 14 residues.